This T cell receptor beta chain is from a study of OX40 agonist ivuxolimab in advanced cancers. The wider study: Prior anti-PD-1, anti-PD-L1 or anti-CTLA-4 therapy was allowed; more than 30% had some. Study-wide results and limits: There were, on average, more expanded clones in CD8+ T cells than in CD4+.

For this clone: What it recognizes is unknown.

Sequencing was performed with immunoSEQ multiplex PCR; in TCRdb, only in-frame clones are kept and a portion is missing. The table has about 79,000 clones, 88% seen once; the top ten hold about 4%. Germline-derived CDR1 and CDR2 are MDHEN and SYDVKM. V was cut by 9 bases and J by 2 bases, with 12 bases left in between. The CDR3 is 13 residues long. The TCR comes from an adult with an advanced solid tumor such as melanoma, head and neck, liver or kidney cancer. The input for sequencing was CD4+ or CD8+ T cells sorted from blood, taken in a trial of the OX40 agonist ivuxolimab. The chain uses TRBV28 and TRBJ2-3; perhaps TRBD2 as D (5 bases). This CDR3 is CASTDGNTDTQYF. In DNA, the CDR3 is TGTGCCAGTACGGACGGGAACACAGATACGCAGTATTTT.